Presented here are 30 T cell receptor beta chains from one specimen sequenced in a study of control samples from healthy donors and cancer patients. Profiling relied on immunoSEQ multiplex PCR, and the TCRdb table lists in-frame clones only, not all of them. The table includes under 150,000 clones, around 89% detected once. The specimen was blood. Receptors originate from a woman in her 70s in good health.

This clone was detected a few times. V gene TRBV20-1 combines with J gene TRBJ1-2; D is ambiguous. V gave up 6 bases and J gave up 7 bases, with 6 bases separating them. CDR3 length: 9 residues. Germline assignment: CDR1 DFQATT and CDR2 SNEGSKA (reference sequence). The CDR3: CSAIVGYTF. The CDR3 nucleotides read TGCAGTGCCATTGTTGGCTACACCTTC.

This clone was recorded a few times. The rearrangement joins TRBV5-8 to TRBJ1-5; D call uncertain. Trimming cost V 0 bases and J 7 bases, with 11 bases left between them. Looked up from germline, CDR1 is SGHTS and CDR2 is YDEGEE. This CDR3 spans 14 amino acids. The CDR3 DNA sequence: TGTGCCAGCAGCTTGGAGGGTGGGAGCCAGCCCCAGCATTTT. Its translation is CASSLEGGSQPQHF.

The CDR3 is CASSSLTGTVNTEAFF. CDR3 nucleotide sequence: TGTGCCAGCAGTTCCCTCACCGGGACTGTAAACACTGAAGCTTTCTTT. The chain links TRBV27 to TRBJ1-1, with a tentative D call TRBD1 (5 bases). Trimming left V 4 bases short and J 2 bases short, with 17 bases between. This CDR3 is 16 amino acids long. From germline, CDR1 is MNHEY and CDR2 SMNVEV (reference sequence).

This clone was observed once. The CDR3 does not close with the conserved phenylalanine or tryptophan, likely indicating a read error. The limits of the CDR3 on the DNA are not certain, so only TCRdb's listed CDR3 is given. The chain carries TRBV5-6 and TRBJ2-3; no DNA check was done on the table's D call, TRBD2. CDR1 and CDR2 from the germline V gene are SGHDT and YYEEEE. The CDR3 is 13 amino acids long, termini counted. CDR3 sequence: CASSLDSGGPPLG.

This rearrangement joins TRBV2 to TRBJ2-5, with D perhaps TRBD2 (6 bases). This CDR3 is 13 amino acids long. Germline V CDR1 and CDR2: SNHLY, FYNNEI. Trimming cost V 2 bases and J 2 bases, with 6 bases left between them. CDR3 loop: CASSERGQETQYF. Written as DNA, the CDR3 is TGTGCCAGCAGTGAACGGGGGCAAGAGACCCAGTACTTC.

The genes are TRBV7-3 and TRBJ2-3; maybe TRBD2 (5 bases). Germline lookup yields CDR1 SGHTA and CDR2 FQGTGA. Trimming stripped 2 bases from V and 4 bases from J, with 13 bases between. The CDR3 consists of 15 residues. Here the CDR3 DNA reads TGTGCCAGCAGCTTATCCGGGCTGGGAGCAGATACGCAGTATTTT. Translated: CASSLSGLGADTQYF. Full variable domain (outside the CDR3, taken from reference TRBV7-3 and TRBJ2-3): GAGVSQTPSNKVTEKGKYVELRCDPISGHTALYWYRQSLGQGPEFLIYFQGTGAADDSGLPNDRFFAVRPEGSVSTLKIQRTERGDSAVYLCASSLSGLGADTQYFGPGTRLTVL.

The chain recombines TRBV6-5 with TRBJ2-7, with D possibly called TRBD1 or TRBD2 (5 bases each). The CDR3 contains 14 residues. Looked up from germline, CDR1 is MNHEY and CDR2 is SVGAGI. V was cut by 6 bases and J by 1 base, with 13 bases left in between. In DNA, the CDR3 is TGTGCCAGCAGCGGGGACCTCGCTTCCTACGAGCAGTACTTC. This sequence encodes CASSGDLASYEQYF.

V and J are TRBV4-3 and TRBJ1-2; D unresolved. CDR3 length equals 16 residues. Germline V gene sequence: CDR1 LGHNA, CDR2 YSLEER. V gave up 0 bases and J gave up 4 bases, with 15 bases separating them. CDR3 coding DNA: TGCGCCAGCAGCCAAGAACGGGAGAGGGCCTTCTATGGCTACACCTTC. As protein: CASSQERERAFYGYTF.

Here the CDR3 reads CASSLTAQGYYGYTF. As DNA, the CDR3 is TGCGCCAGCAGCTTGACCGCTCAGGGGTACTATGGCTACACCTTC. The chain joins TRBV5-1 to TRBJ1-2; D is perhaps TRBD1 (6 bases). The CDR3 is 15 residues long. V was cut by 1 base and J by 3 bases, with 13 bases left in between. Germline CDR1 and CDR2: SGHRS and YFSETQ.

The genes are TRBV10-3 and TRBJ1-2; D is unresolved. The CDR3 spans 12 residues. The V end lost 4 bases, the J end lost 7 bases, and 10 bases lay between the germline ends. Germline-derived CDR1 and CDR2 are ENHRY and SYGVKD. The CDR3, as DNA: TGTGCCATCAGTGTGGGCCAGACTGGCTACACCTTC. Encoded protein: CAISVGQTGYTF.

The CDR3 DNA reads TGTGCCAGCAGACGAAGTCCTAGCGGGGGGCCGTACCAAGAGACCCAGTACTTC. This gives the protein CASRRSPSGGPYQETQYF. The chain uses TRBV7-8 and TRBJ2-5, with 11 bases identical to TRBD2. The germline gives CDR1 SGHVS, CDR2 FQNEAQ. V lost 6 bases and J lost 0; bases outside the gene matches: 12. The CDR3 loop spans 18 amino acids.

The chain employs TRBV5-6 and TRBJ1-2; 7 positions agree with TRBD1. The CDR3 runs 13 residues. J gave up 6 bases and V 6 bases, and 8 bases lay outside the gene matches. CDR1 and CDR2 (germline): SGHDT, YYEEEE. As DNA, the CDR3 is TGTGCCAGCAAGGCCGACAGGGTCGATGGCTACACCTTC. Translating it yields CASKADRVDGYTF.

CDR3 residues: CASSVFGTEAFF. In nucleotides, the CDR3 is TGTGCCAGCAGCGTCTTCGGGACTGAAGCTTTCTTT. The gene calls are TRBV5-4 and TRBJ1-1; D is ambiguous. V shed 4 bases and J shed 5 bases, with 9 bases lying between them. This CDR3 has 12 amino acids. Per the germline V gene, CDR1 is SGHNT and CDR2 is YYREEE (reference sequence).

The rearrangement links TRBV7-9 to TRBJ1-4; perhaps TRBD1 as D (5 bases). V lost 6 bases and J 6 bases, leaving 11 bases between the germline ends. The CDR3 is 13 residues long. The germline CDR1 and CDR2 sequences are SEHNR and FQNEAQ (reference sequence). The CDR3 DNA is TGTGCCAGCAGGGAGGCCAGGGATGAAAAACTGTTTTTT. Translation: CASREARDEKLFF. The full variable domain, completed using reference TRBV7-9 and TRBJ1-4, is DTGVSQNPRHKITKRGQNVTFRCDPISEHNRLYWYRQTLGQGPEFLTYFQNEAQLEKSRLLSDRFSAERPKGSFSTLEIQRTEQGDSAMYLCASREARDEKLFFGSGTQLSVL.

This chain uses TRBV11-2 with TRBJ2-5; 7 bases match TRBD1. V lost 6 bases and J lost 3; bases outside the gene matches: 13. The germline V gene has CDR1 SGHAT and CDR2 FQNNGV. This CDR3 region has 16 residues. The CDR3 protein is CASRTPTGFSEETQYF. The CDR3 coding sequence is TGTGCCAGCAGAACACCGACAGGGTTTTCAGAAGAGACCCAGTACTTC.

The chain combines TRBV5-5 with TRBJ1-4; TRBD1 might be the D (5 bases). Germline V gene data show CDR1 as SGHKS and CDR2 as YYEKEE (reference sequence). Trimming removed 3 bases at V and 8 bases at J, with 17 bases between. There are 15 residues in the CDR3. The CDR3 protein is CASSSLLGAGEKLFF. The CDR3 DNA reads TGTGCCAGCAGCTCCCTTCTAGGGGCGGGAGAAAAACTGTTTTTT.

The rearrangement joins TRBV7-2 to TRBJ2-1; 12 bases fit TRBD2. In germline, CDR1 is SGHTA, CDR2 FQGNSA. CDR3 length equals 15 residues. The trim removed 5 bases at V and 7 bases at J, leaving 6 bases unmatched. Written as DNA, the CDR3 is TGTGCCAGCAGCCCTAGCGGGGGGGCTTGGAATGAGCAGTTCTTC. Translation gives CASSPSGGAWNEQFF.

This chain connects TRBV9 to TRBJ2-2; D not resolved. Per germline, CDR1 SGDLS and CDR2 YYNGEE. The length of the CDR3 is 14 residues. Between the trimmed V and J ends, which lost 4 bases and 0 bases, there was a span of 7 bases. The CDR3 loop reads CASSSHANTGELFF. The CDR3 nucleotides read TGTGCCAGCAGCTCCCACGCGAACACCGGGGAGCTGTTTTTT.

CDR3 amino acids: CASSQERGETQYF. The CDR3 nucleotides are TGTGCCAGCAGCCAAGAGAGGGGAGAGACCCAGTACTTC. The chain recombines TRBV4-2 with TRBJ2-5, with D perhaps being TRBD1 or TRBD2 (5 bases each). This CDR3 comprises 13 residues. CDR1 LGHNA and CDR2 YNFKEQ come from the germline V gene. V was trimmed by 0 bases and J by 4 bases, leaving 6 bases between them.

The chain carries TRBV27 and TRBJ1-1; 10 bases align to TRBD1. Trimming cost V 6 bases and J 5 bases; bases outside gene matches: 6. The CDR3 consists of 14 residues. Germline values: CDR1 MNHEY, CDR2 SMNVEV (reference sequence). CDR3 DNA: TGTGCCAGCAGGAGGACAGGGGGAGAGACTGAAGCTTTCTTT. Encoded protein: CASRRTGGETEAFF.

This chain joins TRBV9 and TRBJ2-6; D gene unclear. V was pared by 4 bases and J by 4 bases, with 15 bases between. The CDR3 loop spans 16 amino acids. Germline-derived CDR1 and CDR2 are SGDLS and YYNGEE. The CDR3, as DNA: TGTGCCAGCAGCTCAACCCTGGGTCTAGGGGCCAACGTCCTGACTTTC. It codes for CASSSTLGLGANVLTF.

This chain uses TRBV15 with TRBJ1-5; possibly TRBD1 for D (5 bases). The CDR3 is made up of 16 amino acids. Germline V gene sequence: CDR1 LNHNV, CDR2 YYDKDF (reference sequence). Deletions cut 1 base from V and 4 bases from J, with 14 bases between. The CDR3 DNA follows: TGTGCCACCAGCAGAGGGGACGAGACCCGAAATCAGCCCCAGCATTTT. Amino acids: CATSRGDETRNQPQHF.

This clone was seen a handful of times. This sequence joins TRBV19 and TRBJ2-3; TRBD1 aligns across 9 bases. The CDR3 covers 15 residues. The germline CDR1 and CDR2 sequences are LNHDA and SQIVND (reference sequence). V shed 5 bases and J 1 base; nucleotides not matched to a gene: 4. Here the CDR3 reads CASSPRDRGTDTQYF. The CDR3 nucleotides read TGTGCCAGTAGTCCCCGGGACAGGGGCACAGATACGCAGTATTTT.

The chain uses TRBV19 and TRBJ1-2; D gene ambiguous. The ends were cut back, 7 bases at V and 2 bases at J, with 11 bases in the middle. This CDR3 is built from 13 residues. Germline V gives CDR1 LNHDA, CDR2 SQIVND (reference sequence). The CDR3 DNA reads as TGTGCCAGTACCACACTGACCAACTATGGCTACACCTTC. It translates to CASTTLTNYGYTF.

The chain combines TRBV4-1 with TRBJ1-1, with D uncertain. Per the germline V gene, CDR1 is MGHRA and CDR2 is YSYEKL. The CDR3 spans 15 residues. Trimming took 1 base from V and 1 from J, leaving 10 bases between them. CDR3 bases: TGCGCCAGCAGCCAAGTGCGGACCCCGAACACTGAAGCTTTCTTT. This translates into CASSQVRTPNTEAFF.

The rearrangement links TRBV4-3 to TRBJ1-1; D not certain. Trimming removed 3 bases at V and 0 bases at J, with 8 bases between. Germline V gives CDR1 LGHNA, CDR2 YSLEER. This CDR3 comprises 14 residues. The CDR3 reads CASSHGRLNTEAFF. CDR3 in DNA: TGCGCCAGCAGCCACGGGAGGTTGAACACTGAAGCTTTCTTT.

The chain has TRBV5-6 and TRBJ2-1, with 8 bases identical to TRBD2. The trim removed 2 bases at V and 3 bases at J, leaving 4 bases unmatched. This CDR3 region has 15 residues. Germline lookup yields CDR1 SGHDT and CDR2 YYEEEE. CDR3 bases: TGTGCCAGCAGCTTTGGCGGGGGGAACTACAATGAGCAGTTCTTC. Translating gives CASSFGGGNYNEQFF.

The rearrangement joins TRBV25-1 to TRBJ1-2, with D maybe TRBD1 (6 bases). The CDR3 consists of 13 residues. Looked up from germline, CDR1 is MGHDK and CDR2 is SYGVNS. Trimming took off 7 bases at V and 2 bases at J, with 11 bases between the two ends. CDR3 nucleotide sequence: TGTGCCAGCAAGGGGGGCGCGAACTATGGCTACACCTTC. As protein: CASKGGANYGYTF.

There are a few counts of this clone. The V and J genes are TRBV12-5 and TRBJ1-1; D is uncertain. There are 13 residues in the CDR3. Germline CDR1 LGHNT, CDR2 FRNRAP. The V gene lost 1 base and the J gene lost 3 bases, with 6 bases spanning the gap. In nucleotides, the CDR3 is TGTGCTAGTGGTTTGGGGACCTACACTGAAGCTTTCTTT. Translating gives CASGLGTYTEAFF.

As regards this clone: One junction end disagrees with the germline gene, perhaps due to a read error. The V call is TRBV25-1, the J call TRBJ1-2; tentative D call: TRBD1 (6 bases). This CDR3 is built from 15 residues. The germline V gene has CDR1 MGHDK and CDR2 SYGVNS. The CDR3 loop reads CASCEGGTSNYGYTF. CDR3 coding DNA: TGTGCCAGCTGTGAGGGGGGTACCTCTAACTATGGCTACACCTTC.